This TCR beta chain appears in the sequencing data of a study of shared clonotypes between healthy human individuals. The table came from immunoSEQ multiplex PCR; TCRdb's copy has only in-frame clones and leaves some out. This sample has 600,000 to 750,000 clones, with 90% found just once. There are 20 residues in the CDR3. Germline trimming cut 4 bases from V and 5 bases from J; bases unmatched to any gene: 22. CDR1 KGHSY and CDR2 FQNENV come from the germline V gene. This TCR was sampled from a young man in good health. Some clones in this sample may be carry-over from other donors' samples. Sequencing was performed on memory CD8+ T cells from PBMCs. Stated subset: CD45RO+ cells pooled with CCR7-negative TemRA cells. The chain employs TRBV16 and TRBJ2-5; 10 bases align to TRBD2. The CDR3 sequence is CASSPIFSLAGEALMETQYF. The CDR3 coding sequence is TGTGCCAGCAGCCCAATTTTTTCGCTAGCGGGAGAAGCCCTCATGGAGACCCAGTACTTC.